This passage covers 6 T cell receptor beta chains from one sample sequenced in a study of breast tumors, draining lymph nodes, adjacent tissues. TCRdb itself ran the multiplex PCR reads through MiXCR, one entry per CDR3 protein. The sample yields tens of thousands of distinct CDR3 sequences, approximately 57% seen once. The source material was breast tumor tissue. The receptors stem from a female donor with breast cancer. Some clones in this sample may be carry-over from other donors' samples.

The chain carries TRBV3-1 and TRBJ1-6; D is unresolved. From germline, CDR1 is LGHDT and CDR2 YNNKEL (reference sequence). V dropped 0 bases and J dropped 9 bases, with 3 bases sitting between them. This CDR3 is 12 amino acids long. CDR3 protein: CASSQDSSPLHF. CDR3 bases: TGTGCCAGCAGCCAAGATAGTTCACCCCTCCACTTT.

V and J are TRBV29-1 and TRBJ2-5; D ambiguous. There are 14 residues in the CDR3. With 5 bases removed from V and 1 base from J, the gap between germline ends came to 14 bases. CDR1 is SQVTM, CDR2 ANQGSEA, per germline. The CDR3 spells CSVSQARFQETQYF. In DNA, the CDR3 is TGCAGCGTTTCCCAGGCGCGGTTCCAAGAGACCCAGTACTTC.

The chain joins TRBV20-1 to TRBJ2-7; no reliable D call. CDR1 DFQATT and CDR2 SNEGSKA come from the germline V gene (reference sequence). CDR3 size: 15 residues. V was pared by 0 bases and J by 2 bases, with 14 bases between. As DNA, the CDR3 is TGCAGTGCTAGAGATCCCATAGTGGGAACCTACGAGCAGTACTTC. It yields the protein CSARDPIVGTYEQYF.

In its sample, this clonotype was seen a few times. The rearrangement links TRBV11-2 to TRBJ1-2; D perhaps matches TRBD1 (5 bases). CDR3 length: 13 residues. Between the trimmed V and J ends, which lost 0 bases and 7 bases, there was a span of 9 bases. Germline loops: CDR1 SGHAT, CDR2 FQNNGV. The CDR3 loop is CASSLDRDGGYTF. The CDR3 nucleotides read TGTGCCAGCAGCTTAGACAGGGACGGTGGCTACACCTTC. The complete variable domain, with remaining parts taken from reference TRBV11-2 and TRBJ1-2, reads EAGVAQSPRYKIIEKRQSVAFWCNPISGHATLYWYQQILGQGPKLLIQFQNNGVVDDSQLPKDRFSAERLKGVDSTLKIQPAKLEDSAVYLCASSLDRDGGYTFGSGTRLTVV.

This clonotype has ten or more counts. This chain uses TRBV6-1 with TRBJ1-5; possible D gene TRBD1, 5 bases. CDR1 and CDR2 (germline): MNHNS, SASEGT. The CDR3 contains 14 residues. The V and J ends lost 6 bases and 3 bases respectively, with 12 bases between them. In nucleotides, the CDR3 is TGTGCCAGCAGGGACCTGGGGGACAATCAGCCCCAGCATTTT. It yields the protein CASRDLGDNQPQHF.

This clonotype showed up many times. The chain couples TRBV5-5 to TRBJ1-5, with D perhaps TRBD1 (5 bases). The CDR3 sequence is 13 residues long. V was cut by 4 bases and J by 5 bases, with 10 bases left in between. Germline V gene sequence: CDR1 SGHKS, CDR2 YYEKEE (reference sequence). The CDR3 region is CASSLGADQPQHF. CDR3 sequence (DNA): TGTGCCAGCAGCCTAGGGGCGGATCAGCCCCAGCATTTT.